This is a list of T cell receptor beta chains from one sample in a study of regulatory T cells in long-lasting Graves disease. One entry per CDR3 protein results from TCRdb running MiXCR on the multiplex PCR reads. The table records some 350,000 distinct CDR3 sequences, about a sixth of them present only once. The same specimen was also included in a second study, on T cells in Graves' hyperthyroidism and ophthalmopathy.

The sample in question was peripheral blood mononuclear cells (PBMCs), obtained at new diagnosis, from a patient treated with antithyroid drugs. These receptors came from a woman aged 18-29 years with Graves disease. Each CDR3 is given with its conserved first and last residue. A D gene is named only where the DNA matches it firmly. Size values are once, few and many counts, or a class for expanded clones, and some rows have none.

few	TRBV29-1	TRBD1	TRBJ2-7	TGCAGCGTTGCCCGACAGGGGCCAGGCGAGCAGTACTTC	CSVARQGPGEQYF
NA	TRBV20-1	NA	TRBJ1-6	TGCAGTGCTTCAGGGAGCTCCTATAATTCACCCCTCCACTTT	CSASGSSYNSPLHF
NA	TRBV7-9	NA	TRBJ1-1	TGTGCCAGCAGGATAGCGGAGGTGAACACTGAAGCTTTCTTT	CASRIAEVNTEAFF
NA	TRBV4-1	NA	TRBJ1-2	TGCGCCAGCAGCCAAGCCGACAGGCTCTATGGCTACACCTTC	CASSQADRLYGYTF
few	TRBV5-1	NA	TRBJ1-5	TGCGCCAGCAGCATACAGTTCGATCAGCCCCAGCATTTT	CASSIQFDQPQHF
many	TRBV3-1	NA	TRBJ2-5	TGTGCCAGCAGCCAAGATCATCGGGATAGCTACGAAGAGACCCAGTACTTC	CASSQDHRDSYEETQYF
many	TRBV13	NA	TRBJ1-3	TGTGCCAGCAGCCAACCGGGACTCTTCGAGGGAAACACCATATATTTT	CASSQPGLFEGNTIYF
many	TRBV3-1	NA	TRBJ2-7	TGTGCCAGCGGGTCGGGGCTAATCCACGAGCAGTACTTC	CASGSGLIHEQYF
many	TRBV28	TRBD1	TRBJ2-7	TGTGCCAGCAGTTTATCCGGGACAGGGGGTATCTCCGAGCAGTACTTC	CASSLSGTGGISEQYF
many	TRBV20-1	TRBD2	TRBJ2-1	TGCAGTGCTAACGGCGGGAGGGCCCGGAATGAGCAGTTCTTC	CSANGGRARNEQFF
few	TRBV2	NA	TRBJ1-4	TGTGCCAGCAGGCAAGGGGACGGCTATAATGAAAAACTGTTTTTT	CASRQGDGYNEKLFF
many	TRBV6-2/TRBV6-3	TRBD2	TRBJ2-1	TGTGCCAGCAGTTACAGGGGACTAGCGGGGGTAGAGCAGTTCTTC	CASSYRGLAGVEQFF
few	TRBV7-9	NA	TRBJ2-7	TGTGCCAGCAGCTTCCGGGACGCATCCTACGAGCAGTACTTC	CASSFRDASYEQYF
many	TRBV20-1	NA	TRBJ1-1	TGCAGTGCTACCCCGGACCAGGTGAACACTGAAGCTTTCTTT	CSATPDQVNTEAFF
NA	TRBV29-1	TRBD2	TRBJ2-1	TGCAGCGTTGGGCTCCCTAGCGGGAGAAGTGAGCAGTTCTTC	CSVGLPSGRSEQFF
NA	TRBV4-2	TRBD1	TRBJ2-2	TGTGCCAGCAGCCAAGGGCCACCGGGACAGGGGGCAGGCACCGGGGAGCTGTTTTTT	CASSQGPPGQGAGTGELFF
few	TRBV2	TRBD2	TRBJ2-3	TGTGCCAGCAGTGGACTAGCGGGAGGCAAAGATACGCAGTATTTT	CASSGLAGGKDTQYF
NA	TRBV5-5	NA	TRBJ1-6	TGTGCCAGCAGCTCGGACAGTTCCTCACCCCTCCACTTT	CASSSDSSSPLHF
few	TRBV20-1	NA	TRBJ2-7	TGCAGTGCTCCGCTATCCCTGAAGCGGTACTTC	CSAPLSLKRYF
many	TRBV7-8	NA	TRBJ2-2	TGTGCCAGCAAGGAGCAAGGACCCACCGGGGAGCTGTTTTTT	CASKEQGPTGELFF
NA	TRBV24-1	NA	TRBJ1-6	TGTGCCACCAGTGATTTTTTGTACGTCTGGCGCTCACCCCTCCACTTT	CATSDFLYVWRSPLHF
many	TRBV7-3	NA	TRBJ2-7	TGTGCCAGCAGCTTACAAGGCCCGAGAACCTACGAGCAGTACTTC	CASSLQGPRTYEQYF
many	TRBV5-6	NA	TRBJ2-4	TGTGCCAGCAGCCTCCTAGAGGTGGAGAACATTCAGTACTTC	CASSLLEVENIQYF
many	TRBV27	NA	TRBJ2-7	TGTGCCAGCGGTCAGGGCGGGGCGGCCTACGAGCAGTACTTC	CASGQGGAAYEQYF
NA	TRBV5-1	NA	TRBJ1-5	TGCGCCAGCAGCGAGGGGTTCAATCAGCCCCAGCATTTT	CASSEGFNQPQHF
NA	TRBV4-2	NA	TRBJ1-2	TGTGCCAGCAGCCCAGTTTCTAACTATGGCTACACCTTC	CASSPVSNYGYTF
few	TRBV7-3	NA	TRBJ1-1	TGTGCCAGCAGCTTAAACCAGGGACCGACGAACATGAACACTGAAGCTTTCTTT	CASSLNQGPTNMNTEAFF
many	TRBV5-1	NA	TRBJ2-7	TGCGCCAGCAGCCTCCCGGGGAGCGGCTACGAGCAGTACTTC	CASSLPGSGYEQYF
few	TRBV4-2	NA	TRBJ2-3	TGTGCCAGCAGCCAAGAAGAAGTAGCGGCGACGCAGTATTTT	CASSQEEVAATQYF
many	TRBV6-1	TRBD2	TRBJ2-7	TGTGCCAGCAGTACCATGCTAGCGGGGGTCTTCTCCTACGAGCAGTACTTC	CASSTMLAGVFSYEQYF
many	TRBV12-3/TRBV12-4	NA	TRBJ2-7	TGTGCCAGCAGTCGGGAGATCTTCGCGAAGTTTTTCCCCTACGAGCAGTACTTC	CASSREIFAKFFPYEQYF
NA	TRBV6-1	NA	TRBJ2-2	TGTGCCAGCAGAGACAGTCTCATAACGAACACCGGGGAGCTGTTTTTT	CASRDSLITNTGELFF
few	TRBV7-2	TRBD1	TRBJ2-2	TGTGCCACGGAACAGGGGGCGTGGGGGACCGGGGAGCTGTTTTTT	CATEQGAWGTGELFF
many	TRBV7-2	NA	TRBJ2-7	TGTGCCAGCAGACCATTCTACGAGCAGTACTTC	CASRPFYEQYF
many	TRBV7-9	NA	TRBJ2-1	TGTGCCAGCAGCCCCGGACTCGCCCCCTACAATGAGCAGTTCTTC	CASSPGLAPYNEQFF
many	TRBV6-1	TRBD2	TRBJ2-7	TGTGCCAGCCACTCACTAGCGGGAGGGTACGAGCAGTACTTC	CASHSLAGGYEQYF
NA	TRBV10-2	NA	TRBJ1-2	TGCGCCAGCATTCCCCCGGAGGGGGGCTACACCTTC	CASIPPEGGYTF
few	TRBV5-1	NA	TRBJ2-3	TGCGCCAGCAGCTTGGCCGGCAGTTCTACGCAGTATTTT	CASSLAGSSTQYF
many	TRBV28	NA	TRBJ1-6	TGTGCCAGCAGTTTCCCGGGGGTGAATTCACCCCTCCACTTT	CASSFPGVNSPLHF
few	TRBV5-6	TRBD2	TRBJ2-1	TGTGCCAGCAGCTTGATTCAGACTAGCGGGACTGGTGAGCAGTTCTTC	CASSLIQTSGTGEQFF
many	TRBV7-2	NA	TRBJ2-7	TGTGCCAGCAGCTTTCAGGCGTACGAGCAGTACTTC	CASSFQAYEQYF
few	TRBV6-1	NA	TRBJ2-7	TGTGCCAGCAGCCAGGCATCCCGGGGCACCGGGTCCTACGAGCAGTACTTC	CASSQASRGTGSYEQYF
few	TRBV7-9	NA	TRBJ2-7	TGTGCCAGCAGCTACACGCTTAGGGTAGCCGAGCAGTACTTC	CASSYTLRVAEQYF
NA	TRBV9	NA	TRBJ2-7	TGTGCCAGCAGCGTGATGCCCGGGGACGAGCAGTACTTC	CASSVMPGDEQYF
many	TRBV5-1	NA	TRBJ2-3	TGCGCCAGCAGCTGGGGGACGGAGGGAGATACGCAGTATTTT	CASSWGTEGDTQYF
NA	TRBV12-3/TRBV12-4	NA	TRBJ2-5	TGTGCCAGCAGTCCCCCGGCAGGCCTTTGGGTGGAGACCCAGTACTTC	CASSPPAGLWVETQYF
few	TRBV5-8	NA	TRBJ2-1	TGTGCCAGCAGCTTAGAACAGGGTGCAATAAGTGAGCAGTTCTTC	CASSLEQGAISEQFF
many	TRBV10-3	NA	TRBJ2-1	TGTGCCATCAGTGAGTCCAGGGGTTACTCCTACAATGAGCAGTTCTTC	CAISESRGYSYNEQFF
many	TRBV6-2/TRBV6-3	TRBD2	TRBJ2-1	TGTGCCAGCAGGGTGACGGGGGGGGCCAATGAGCAGTTCTTC	CASRVTGGANEQFF
NA	TRBV28	TRBD1	TRBJ2-7	TGTGCCAGCAGAAGGACAGGGGAGGCGCTGAGCTCCTACGAGCAGTACTTC	CASRRTGEALSSYEQYF
many	TRBV7-2	NA	TRBJ1-2	TGTGCCAGCAGCTTACTCCAGGGAGGCTATGGCTACACCTTC	CASSLLQGGYGYTF
many	TRBV5-6	NA	TRBJ2-5	TGTGCCAGCCAAGCCCGGACAGTCCAAGAGACCCAGTACTTC	CASQARTVQETQYF
NA	TRBV5-1	TRBD2	TRBJ2-1	TGCGCCAGCAGCAGCCAAGGGACTAGCGTCGAGCAGTTCTTC	CASSSQGTSVEQFF
many	TRBV30	NA	TRBJ1-2	TGTGCCTGGAGTACCTTACCTAGCGTAACCTTC	CAWSTLPSVTF
many	TRBV5-5	TRBD2	TRBJ2-2	TGTGCCAGCAGACCCAGGACTAGCGGCACCGGGGAGCTGTTTTTT	CASRPRTSGTGELFF